The 20 T cell receptor beta chains below all came from one sample that was sequenced in a study of T cells after yellow fever vaccination (dated 2019 in TCRdb). What the treatment or condition label conveys for this sample: live attenuated yellow fever vaccine strain. Libraries were built with 5' RACE. Sequencing relied on an Illumina HiSeq 2500. TCRdb itself trimmed the public reads at Q25 with fastp, ran MiXCR and retained productive beta chains. Records with the same CDR3 protein are collapsed into one entry carrying the most frequent genes and DNA. In this sample the table shows 360,000 or so distinct CDR3 sequences, around 10% of which occur a single time. The ten largest account for more than 15% of the sample. The sequenced sample was PBMCs, obtained on the day of the first yellow fever vaccination. These receptors were obtained from a young man who received the YFV17D yellow fever vaccine.

In this sample, this clonotype turned up a few times. V is TRBV5-1 and J is TRBJ2-7; D is uncertain. Germline CDR1 SGHRS, CDR2 YFSETQ. Deletions cut 4 bases from V and 3 bases from J, with 11 bases between. This CDR3 has 13 residues. CDR3 in DNA: TGCGCCAGCAGCCATGGACCAAACTACGAGCAGTACGTC. Its protein product is CASSHGPNYEQYV.

This clonotype has only a few counts. The J gene is TRBJ2-1, the V gene TRBV6-1; D is possibly TRBD2 (6 bases). Trimming removed 2 bases at V and 1 base at J, with 18 bases between. The CDR3 has 18 residues. Germline values: CDR1 MNHNS, CDR2 SASEGT. The CDR3 here is CASSEFLRTGRSYNEQFF. The CDR3 nucleotides read TGTGCCAGCAGTGAATTCCTCAGGACGGGGAGGTCCTACAATGAGCAGTTCTTC.

J is TRBJ2-6 and V is TRBV6-5; the D gene is possibly TRBD2 (5 bases). This CDR3 is built from 18 residues. Deletions cut 2 bases from V and 2 bases from J, with 16 bases between. Germline V gene sequence: CDR1 MNHEY, CDR2 SVGAGI. Here the CDR3 reads CASSYRPPGKTGANVLTF. CDR3 sequence (DNA): TGTGCCAGCAGTTACCGACCCCCCGGGAAAACTGGGGCCAACGTCCTGACTTTC.

In its sample, this clonotype was seen a few times. CDR3 in amino acids: CASSQVTGPGEQYF. In DNA, the CDR3 is TGTGCCAGCAGCCAAGTTACGGGGCCCGGCGAGCAGTACTTC. The gene calls are TRBV4-2 and TRBJ2-7; D assignment may be TRBD1 or TRBD2 (5 bases each). CDR1 and CDR2 from the germline V gene are LGHNA and YNFKEQ. V shed 1 base and J shed 6 bases, with 13 bases lying between them. The CDR3 totals 14 residues.

The chain joins TRBV3-1 to TRBJ2-5, with D tentatively TRBD2 (5 bases). This CDR3 region has 15 residues. V was clipped by 2 bases and J by 1 base, with 11 bases between them. From germline, CDR1 is LGHDT and CDR2 YNNKEL (reference sequence). CDR3 loop: CASSQSRRFQETQYF. The CDR3 DNA follows: TGTGCCAGCAGCCAAAGCAGGAGGTTCCAAGAGACCCAGTACTTC.

The table lists this clonotype with a few counts. CDR3 sequence reads: CASSLAEQGEQYF. CDR3 sequence (DNA): TGTGCCAGCAGCTTGGCCGAACAAGGCGAGCAGTACTTC. The chain uses TRBV5-4 and TRBJ2-7, with no clear D. The CDR3 has 13 residues. CDR1 is SGHNT and CDR2 is YYREEE in the germline V gene (reference sequence). V was clipped by 0 bases and J by 6 bases, with 10 bases between them.

The chain recombines TRBV6-1 with TRBJ2-1; a weak D match, TRBD1 (5 bases). The CDR3 is made up of 13 amino acids. The germline V and J ends were trimmed by 2 bases and 10 bases, with 12 bases remaining between them. Germline CDR1 reads MNHNS; CDR2 reads SASEGT. CDR3 nucleotides: TGTGCCAGCAGTGAAACCGTGCCAGGGGAGCAGTTCTTC. Translating it yields CASSETVPGEQFF.

V usage is TRBV7-6 and J usage is TRBJ1-1; D gene unclear. The CDR3 loop spans 16 amino acids. Germline V gene lookup returns CDR1 SGHVS and CDR2 FNYEAQ. V was shortened by 2 bases and J by 1 base, with 14 bases between the two germline ends. For the CDR3, the DNA is TGTGCCAGCAGCTTATTCGGCGGGTCGGGGAACACTGAAGCTTTCTTT. Translated: CASSLFGGSGNTEAFF.

This clonotype appeared a few times. V usage is TRBV27 and J usage is TRBJ2-5; 7 nucleotides line up with TRBD1. V shed 5 bases, J shed 1 base, and the junction held 7 bases outside the gene matches. This CDR3 contains 15 residues. Germline CDR1 is MNHEY and CDR2 is SMNVEV (reference sequence). CDR3 sequence reads: CASSVGTAFQETQYF. The DNA for the CDR3 is TGTGCCAGCAGTGTCGGGACAGCTTTCCAAGAGACCCAGTACTTC.

This clonotype was detected a few times. The chain couples TRBV2 to TRBJ1-5; 9 bases map to TRBD1. CDR1 is SNHLY and CDR2 is FYNNEI in the germline V gene. This CDR3 region has 16 residues. The J segment lost 0 bases and the V segment lost 4 bases, leaving 4 bases of the junction unmatched. The DNA for the CDR3 is TGTGCCAGCAGTGGGGACAGGGATAATAGCAATCAGCCCCAGCATTTT. This gives the protein CASSGDRDNSNQPQHF.

This clonotype was seen ten or more times. The CDR3 region has the DNA TGCAGCGTTAGGGCCAGGGGGGAATACAATGAGCAGTTCTTC. Encoded protein: CSVRARGEYNEQFF. V usage is TRBV29-1 and J usage is TRBJ2-1, with TRBD1 as a possible D gene (7 bases). Trimming pared 5 bases from V and 4 bases from J, leaving 15 bases between. CDR1 and CDR2 (germline): SQVTM, ANQGSEA. The CDR3 sequence is 14 residues long.

The V and J genes are TRBV2 and TRBJ2-3; 9 nucleotides agree with TRBD1. Per germline, CDR1 SNHLY and CDR2 FYNNEI. This CDR3 contains 14 residues. CDR3 protein: CAVPRDRELDTQYF. The DNA of the CDR3 is TGTGCAGTTCCCCGGGACAGGGAGTTGGATACGCAGTATTTT.

The table lists this clonotype with a few counts. The V and J genes are TRBV7-6 and TRBJ2-2, with 7 bases aligning to TRBD1. V was pared by 5 bases and J by 4 bases, with 22 bases of the junction left unmatched. This CDR3 region has 20 residues. Germline V gene sequence: CDR1 SGHVS, CDR2 FNYEAQ. CDR3 protein: CASSQIRGPRGLHVTGELFF. For the CDR3, the DNA is TGTGCCAGCAGCCAAATCAGGGGACCTAGGGGGCTCCATGTCACCGGGGAGCTGTTTTTT.

The genes are TRBV3-1 and TRBJ1-1; a possible D gene is TRBD1 (5 bases). Germline loops: CDR1 LGHDT, CDR2 YNNKEL (reference sequence). The CDR3 has 14 residues. Trimming left V 0 bases short and J 6 bases short, with 11 bases between. CDR3 DNA: TGTGCCAGCAGCCAAGATGGGGGATTATCTGAAGCTTTCTTT. The encoded protein is CASSQDGGLSEAFF.

This clonotype was detected a few times. The V call is TRBV7-7, the J call TRBJ2-5; D tentatively reads TRBD1 or TRBD2 (5 bases each). The germline V gene encodes CDR1 SSHAT and CDR2 FNYEAQ (reference sequence). With 8 bases removed from V and 1 base from J, the gap between germline ends came to 11 bases. This CDR3 comprises 13 residues. This CDR3 is CASGGPLQETQYF. The CDR3 coding sequence is TGTGCCAGCGGGGGTCCCCTCCAAGAGACCCAGTACTTC.

The genes are TRBV7-2 and TRBJ2-3, with D hard to call. V gave up 3 bases and J gave up 9 bases, with 7 bases separating them. Germline assignment: CDR1 SGHTA and CDR2 FQGNSA. The CDR3 loop spans 11 amino acids. CDR3 loop: CASSFDNTQYF. CDR3 sequence (DNA): TGTGCCAGCAGCTTCGACAACACGCAGTATTTT.

The genes are TRBV12-3 or TRBV12-4 and TRBJ1-1, with D perhaps matching TRBD1 (6 bases). The CDR3 runs 15 residues. V was pared by 1 base and J by 2 bases, with 11 bases between. The CDR3 protein is CASSLDDGGNTEAFF. For the CDR3, the DNA is TGTGCCAGCAGTTTAGACGATGGGGGCAACACTGAAGCTTTCTTT.

This clonotype has just a few counts. The J gene is TRBJ2-1, the V gene TRBV28, with 9 positions matching TRBD2. CDR1 is MDHEN, CDR2 SYDVKM, per germline. Germline trimming cut 1 base from V and 4 bases from J; bases unmatched to any gene: 8. This CDR3 region has 17 residues. CDR3 sequence: CASSLSLSGGVYNEQFF. The CDR3 DNA sequence: TGTGCCAGCAGTTTATCCCTTAGCGGGGGTGTATACAATGAGCAGTTCTTC.

The rearrangement uses TRBV10-3 and TRBJ2-1, with 7 nucleotides matching TRBD2. CDR1 and CDR2 (germline): ENHRY, SYGVKD. There are 16 residues in the CDR3. Losses at the gene ends were 0 bases for V and 4 bases for J; bases not matched to a gene: 6. The CDR3 nucleotides read TGTGCCATCAGTGAGTCCCGGGGGACTACATACAATGAGCAGTTCTTC. Amino acid sequence: CAISESRGTTYNEQFF.

This chain uses TRBV20-1 with TRBJ2-2, with TRBD2 matching 10 bases. This CDR3 contains 14 residues. Unmatched junction bases numbered 2, after V lost 5 bases and J lost 2 bases. The germline gives CDR1 DFQATT, CDR2 SNEGSKA (reference sequence). CDR3 DNA sequence: TGCAGTGCTTCTAGCGGGGGAAACACCGGGGAGCTGTTTTTT. Translated, it gives CSASSGGNTGELFF.